This T cell receptor beta chain derives from a study of T-cell reconstitution after alpha-beta-depleted transplantation in children. General study points: Several patients had high TCRbeta diversity at day 60; it came from surviving recipient T cells and thymic progenitors. Approximately two months post-transplant, alpha-beta T cells reportedly originated from several hundred expanded graft clones. Hyperexpanded clones declined; after one year, newly produced T cells mostly supplied diversity.

CDR3 size: 15 residues. After removal of 5 bases from V and 5 bases from J, the junction contained 6 bases not matched to a gene. Germline V lookup: CDR1 MNHNS, CDR2 SASEGT. The authors prepared the TCRbeta library with unique molecular identifiers. From the PCR reads, TCRdb called clonotypes with MiXCR, one entry per CDR3 protein. The sample shows some 600,000 distinct CDR3 sequences, 10% to 15% of them seen only once. Concerning this clonotype: Its antigen is not known.

Material: PBMCs, mostly from graft donor cells, obtained 360 days after TCRalphabeta/CD19-depleted stem cell transplant. This receptor was obtained from a male patient between 5 and 17 years old who had a stem cell transplant for acute myeloid leukemia, so the T cells may come from the graft donor. This chain connects TRBV6-1 to TRBJ2-7; 13 bases fit TRBD2. CDR3 sequence reads: CASSRGLAGSHEQYF. The CDR3 DNA reads as TGTGCCAGCAGTAGGGGACTAGCGGGATCCCACGAGCAGTACTTC.